One sample yielded the 23 T cell receptor beta chains listed below, sequenced in a study of T cells in Graves' hyperthyroidism and ophthalmopathy. What was amplified from RNA transcripts were TCR beta CDR3 regions. The HTBI primer set was used in a first-round RT-PCR of the TCR CDR3. MiXCR was run by TCRdb on the multiplex PCR reads, yielding one entry per CDR3 protein. The sample holds roughly 700,000 distinct CDR3 sequences, 17% seen once. The source material was blood. The receptor source for this set is a man aged 50 to 59 with Graves' hyperthyroidism.

This clonotype turned up a few times. The genes are TRBV9 and TRBJ1-1, with no clear D. Germline-derived CDR1 and CDR2 are SGDLS and YYNGEE. V was trimmed by 0 bases and J by 4 bases, leaving 10 bases between them. CDR3 size: 14 residues. DNA of the CDR3: TGTGCCAGCAGCGTAGAGGAGGGTTCCACTGAAGCTTTCTTT. It yields the protein CASSVEEGSTEAFF.

This clonotype was seen a handful of times. The rearrangement uses TRBV6-2 or TRBV6-3 and TRBJ1-2; D is possibly TRBD1 (6 bases). V was shortened by 7 bases and J by 2 bases, with 8 bases between the two germline ends. Germline V lookup: CDR1 MNHEY, CDR2 SVGEGT. The CDR3 has 12 amino acids. The CDR3: CASTTGNYGYTF. CDR3 nucleotide sequence: TGTGCCAGCACAACAGGGAACTATGGCTACACCTTC.

The table lists this clonotype with many counts. The V call is TRBV6-1, the J call TRBJ2-7, with D maybe TRBD1 (5 bases). Looked up from germline, CDR1 is MNHNS and CDR2 is SASEGT. Between the trimmed V and J ends, which lost 6 bases and 3 bases, there was a span of 12 bases. CDR3 length equals 13 residues. As DNA, the CDR3 is TGTGCCAGCAGGCCAGGGCTAATCTACGAGCAGTACTTC. Translated, it gives CASRPGLIYEQYF.

This clonotype was counted a few times. J is TRBJ2-2 and V is TRBV6-1; 10 nucleotides agree with TRBD1. The junction had 6 bases not matched to a gene; V was cut back by 4 bases and J by 4 bases. This CDR3 has 16 amino acids. CDR1 and CDR2 from the germline V gene are MNHNS and SASEGT. The CDR3 nucleotides read TGTGCCAGCAGTGCCCAGGGACAGGGGTCCACCGGGGAGCTGTTTTTT. Translation: CASSAQGQGSTGELFF.

CDR3 amino acids: CASSGASGSSDTQYF. The CDR3 region has the DNA TGTGCCAGCAGTGGGGCCAGCGGGAGTTCCGATACGCAGTATTTT. This sequence joins TRBV6-1 and TRBJ2-3; 8 bases match TRBD2. Per the germline V gene, CDR1 is MNHNS and CDR2 is SASEGT. The CDR3 extends over 15 amino acids. With 4 bases clipped from V and 6 bases from J, the junction kept 9 bases outside the gene matches.

The rearrangement joins TRBV29-1 to TRBJ2-2; TRBD2 agrees at 7 bases. This CDR3 spans 16 amino acids. CDR1 SQVTM and CDR2 ANQGSEA come from the germline V gene. The trim removed 5 bases at V and 0 bases at J, leaving 9 bases unmatched. CDR3 protein: CSVLIPGGPNTGELFF. The CDR3 region has the DNA TGCAGCGTTTTAATCCCGGGAGGACCGAACACCGGGGAGCTGTTTTTT.

The sample holds many counts of this clonotype. The chain is built from TRBV7-9 and TRBJ2-5, with TRBD1 as a possible D gene (6 bases). The V gene lost 4 bases and the J gene lost 4 bases, with 19 bases spanning the gap. Germline V gene lookup returns CDR1 SEHNR and CDR2 FQNEAQ (reference sequence). CDR3 length equals 16 residues. The CDR3 here is CASSSETGTMRETQYF. Here the CDR3 DNA reads TGTGCCAGCAGCTCGGAAACAGGGACGATGAGAGAGACCCAGTACTTC.

This clonotype was counted at least ten times. The CDR3 sequence: CASSFPTGGGTEAFF. The CDR3 nucleotides are TGTGCCAGCAGTTTCCCGACAGGGGGCGGGACTGAAGCTTTCTTT. The J gene is TRBJ1-1, the V gene TRBV28, with TRBD1 matching over 10 bases. Trimming cost V 3 bases and J 5 bases; bases outside gene matches: 6. Germline V CDR1 and CDR2: MDHEN, SYDVKM. CDR3 length: 15 amino acids.

Ten or more counts support this clonotype. The J gene is TRBJ2-5, the V gene TRBV7-3; perhaps TRBD2 as D (6 bases). The CDR3 is made up of 14 amino acids. Per germline, CDR1 SGHTA and CDR2 FQGTGA. V lost 1 base to trimming and J lost 5 bases, with 11 bases between them. This CDR3 is CASSLSGATETQYF. The CDR3 DNA reads as TGTGCCAGCAGCTTAAGCGGGGCTACGGAGACCCAGTACTTC.

The rearrangement links TRBV4-2 to TRBJ2-2; 8 bases match TRBD2. The CDR3 spans 16 residues. After removal of 1 base from V and 7 bases from J, the junction contained 8 bases not matched to a gene. CDR1 and CDR2 (germline): LGHNA, YNFKEQ. The CDR3 region has the DNA TGTGCCAGCAGCCAAGTTAGCGGGAAGGGCGACGGGGAGCTGTTTTTT. Translated, it gives CASSQVSGKGDGELFF.

As for this clonotype: The germline gene is not matched at one end of the junction; a read error may be the cause. The gene calls are TRBV5-1 and TRBJ2-3; D may be TRBD1 (6 bases). Germline loops: CDR1 SGHRS, CDR2 YFSETQ. The CDR3 has 15 amino acids. CDR3 in amino acids: CASNMQGWGTDTQYF. For the CDR3, the DNA is TGCGCCAGCAATATGCAGGGGTGGGGCACTGATACGCAGTATTTT.

There are a few counts of this clonotype. The CDR3 coding sequence is TGTGCCCTCCGTGAGGGGGCTGGAAACACCATATATTTT. This translates into CALREGAGNTIYF. The chain combines TRBV10-3 with TRBJ1-3; a weak D match, TRBD1 (6 bases). The CDR3 has 13 amino acids. The ends were cut back, 11 bases at V and 2 bases at J, with 13 bases in the middle. Germline-derived CDR1 and CDR2 are ENHRY and SYGVKD.

This clonotype was observed a handful of times. A much larger clone differs by one base, so this may be a read error. The V and J genes are TRBV10-3 and TRBJ2-5; 8 bases are a match to TRBD1. CDR3 size: 17 residues. CDR1 ENHRY and CDR2 SYGVKD come from the germline V gene. As DNA, the CDR3 is TGTGCCAGCTCAGGACAGGGTTCAACCCCCCACCAAGAGACCCAGCACTTC. This encodes CASSGQGSTPHQETQHF.

This clonotype was observed a few times. The chain links TRBV7-2 to TRBJ1-5; D is unresolved. V dropped 5 bases and J dropped 3 bases, with 14 bases sitting between them. Germline V gene sequence: CDR1 SGHTA, CDR2 FQGNSA. This CDR3 has 15 residues. In nucleotides, the CDR3 is TGTGCCAGCAGCAGCGCGGAGGGTCTCAATCAGCCCCAGCATTTT. Translating gives CASSSAEGLNQPQHF.

This clonotype was counted a few times. The chain uses TRBV10-3 and TRBJ1-1; D may be TRBD1 (6 bases). The germline CDR1 and CDR2 sequences are ENHRY and SYGVKD. The CDR3 runs 14 residues. Deletions cut 5 bases from V and 1 base from J, with 11 bases between. The CDR3 coding sequence is TGTGCCATCAGTTCCGGGACATCGAACACTGAAGCTTTCTTT. This translates into CAISSGTSNTEAFF.

The V and J genes are TRBV19 and TRBJ1-5, with D possibly TRBD1 on 6 matching bases. V lost 11 bases and J 4 bases, leaving 15 bases between the germline ends. In germline, CDR1 is LNHDA, CDR2 SQIVND (reference sequence). The CDR3 contains 13 residues. The CDR3 region is CAGSWQGNQPQHF. The CDR3 region has the DNA TGTGCCGGTTCGTGGCAGGGGAATCAGCCCCAGCATTTT.

CDR3 residues: CAISNGQVNTEAFF. CDR3 nucleotide sequence: TGTGCCATCAGCAACGGACAGGTGAACACTGAAGCTTTCTTT. V and J are TRBV10-3 and TRBJ1-1, with 7 bases aligning to TRBD1. V shed 6 bases, J shed 0 bases, and the junction held 4 bases outside the gene matches. CDR3 size: 14 residues. The germline V gene has CDR1 ENHRY and CDR2 SYGVKD.

This clonotype appeared many times. The gene calls are TRBV12-3 or TRBV12-4 and TRBJ1-5, with D possibly matching TRBD1 (5 bases). The CDR3 has 12 residues. The V and J ends lost 8 bases and 4 bases respectively, with 9 bases between them. The CDR3 loop reads CASVGGNQPQHF. In DNA, the CDR3 is TGTGCCAGCGTCGGGGGGAATCAGCCCCAGCATTTT.

As DNA, the CDR3 is TGTGCCAGCAGCTTAGTTGCGTCGGTACCGGAAAAAGTATCCTACAATGAGCAGTTCTTC. It translates to CASSLVASVPEKVSYNEQFF. The chain carries TRBV11-2 and TRBJ2-1; no firm D call. Germline CDR1 SGHAT, CDR2 FQNNGV. The CDR3 has 20 residues. V was trimmed by 1 base and J by 1 base, leaving 23 bases between them.

This clonotype came up a few times. This chain joins TRBV19 and TRBJ1-5; D remains ambiguous. Germline assignment: CDR1 LNHDA and CDR2 SQIVND (reference sequence). V was pared by 8 bases and J by 6 bases, with 17 bases between. The CDR3 consists of 14 residues. The CDR3 protein is CASARDYRVQPQHF. The CDR3 DNA is TGTGCCAGTGCCCGGGATTATCGGGTTCAGCCCCAGCATTTT.

This clonotype appeared many times. The chain recombines TRBV2 with TRBJ2-7, with 8 positions matching TRBD1. V lost 6 bases to trimming and J lost 3 bases; unmatched junction nucleotides: 10. This CDR3 spans 15 amino acids. CDR1 is SNHLY, CDR2 FYNNEI, per germline. CDR3 sequence reads: CASRGQVFTNYEQYF. In DNA, the CDR3 is TGTGCCAGCAGGGGACAGGTATTTACTAACTACGAGCAGTACTTC.

The chain joins TRBV28 to TRBJ1-1; no clear D gene. In germline, CDR1 is MDHEN, CDR2 SYDVKM. The CDR3 runs 12 residues. Trimming took 5 bases from V and 6 from J, leaving 10 bases between them. CDR3 nucleotides: TGTGCCAGCAGTAGGGTCCAACCTGAAGCTTTCTTT. Residues: CASSRVQPEAFF.

The chain has TRBV20-1 and TRBJ1-5; 7 bases line up with TRBD1. The germline V gene has CDR1 DFQATT and CDR2 SNEGSKA (reference sequence). After removal of 6 bases from V and 4 bases from J, the junction contained 9 bases not matched to a gene. The CDR3 covers 14 residues. CDR3 loop: CSALRGGLNQPQHF. CDR3 nucleotide sequence: TGCAGTGCGCTCAGGGGGGGTCTTAATCAGCCCCAGCATTTT.